This record looks at one T cell receptor beta chain sequence and its context. V was pared by 3 bases and J by 5 bases, with 13 bases between. The CDR3 spans 14 residues. CDR1 is SGHTA, CDR2 FQGNSA, per germline. TCRdb's copy holds only in-frame clones and misses some; the assay was immunoSEQ multiplex PCR. Here the sample spans tens of thousands of clones, about 90% being singletons. This entry belongs to a study of blood T cell repertoires in COVID-19. The sample comprised peripheral blood. This receptor was taken from a human donor in a cohort sampled during active COVID-19. The chain combines TRBV7-2 with TRBJ1-2; D not certain. The CDR3 protein is CASSLEQPPYGYTF. The CDR3 nucleotides read TGTGCCAGCAGCTTGGAACAGCCCCCTTATGGCTACACCTTC.